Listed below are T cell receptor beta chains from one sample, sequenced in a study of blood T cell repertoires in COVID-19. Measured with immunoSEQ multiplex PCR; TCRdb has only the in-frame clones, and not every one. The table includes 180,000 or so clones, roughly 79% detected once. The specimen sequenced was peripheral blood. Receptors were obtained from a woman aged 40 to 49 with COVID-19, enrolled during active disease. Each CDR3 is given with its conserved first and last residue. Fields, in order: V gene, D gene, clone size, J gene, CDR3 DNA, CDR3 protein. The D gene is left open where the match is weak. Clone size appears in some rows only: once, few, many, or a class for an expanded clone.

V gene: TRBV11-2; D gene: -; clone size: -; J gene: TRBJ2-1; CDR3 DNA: TGTGCCAGCAGCTTAGGAGTGGATGAGCAGTTCTTC; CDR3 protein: CASSLGVDEQFF
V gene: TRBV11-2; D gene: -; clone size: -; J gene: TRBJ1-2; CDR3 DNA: TGTGCCAGCAGCTTAGAAGGTCTAGGAGGCTACACCTTC; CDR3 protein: CASSLEGLGGYTF
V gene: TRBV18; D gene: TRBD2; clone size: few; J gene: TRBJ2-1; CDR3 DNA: TGTGCCAGCTCACCACTGTCTAGCGGAGATAATGAGCAGTTCTTC; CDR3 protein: CASSPLSSGDNEQFF
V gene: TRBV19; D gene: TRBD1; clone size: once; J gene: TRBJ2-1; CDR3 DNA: TGTGCCAGTAACGGACAGGGGACTTACAATGAGCAGTTCTTC; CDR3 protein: CASNGQGTYNEQFF
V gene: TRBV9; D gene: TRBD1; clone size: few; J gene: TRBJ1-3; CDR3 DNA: TGTGCCAGCAGCCAAGGGGGCTCGCGCGGAAACACCATATATTTT; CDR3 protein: CASSQGGSRGNTIYF
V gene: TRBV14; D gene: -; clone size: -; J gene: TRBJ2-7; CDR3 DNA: TGTGCCAGCAGCCAAGGCCTGGTGAGCGAGCAGTACTTC; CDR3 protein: CASSQGLVSEQYF
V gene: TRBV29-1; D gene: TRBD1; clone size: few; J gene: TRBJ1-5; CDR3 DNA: TGCAGCGTTTCACAGGGGACAAATCAGCCCCAGCATTTT; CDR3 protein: CSVSQGTNQPQHF
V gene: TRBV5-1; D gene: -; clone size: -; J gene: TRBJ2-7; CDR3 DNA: TGCGCCAGCAGAGGAGCTTCCGTCGACTACGAGCAGTACTTC; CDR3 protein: CASRGASVDYEQYF
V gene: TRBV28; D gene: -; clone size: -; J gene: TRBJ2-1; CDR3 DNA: TGTGCCAGCAGTCCCTCCGGGACTCTATACAATGAGCAGTTCTTC; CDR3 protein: CASSPSGTLYNEQFF
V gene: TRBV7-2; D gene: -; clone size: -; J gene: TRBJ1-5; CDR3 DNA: TGTGCCAGCAGCTTCGACAGTAGCAATCAGCCCCAGCATTTT; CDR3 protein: CASSFDSSNQPQHF
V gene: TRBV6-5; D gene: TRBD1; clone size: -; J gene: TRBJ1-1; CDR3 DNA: TGTGCCAGCACCGAGACAGGGAGGAACACTGAAGCTTTCTTT; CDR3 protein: CASTETGRNTEAFF
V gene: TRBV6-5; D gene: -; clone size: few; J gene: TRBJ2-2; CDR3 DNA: TGTGCCAGCAGTTATACTGCCGGGGAGCTGTTTTTT; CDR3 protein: CASSYTAGELFF
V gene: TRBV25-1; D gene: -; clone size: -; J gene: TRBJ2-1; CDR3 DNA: TGTGCCAGCAGTGCCACCTACAATGAGCAGTTCTTC; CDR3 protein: CASSATYNEQFF
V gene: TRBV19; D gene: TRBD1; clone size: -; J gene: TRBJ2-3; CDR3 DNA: TGTGCCAGTAACTACGGAAGGACAGGGCGCACAGATACGCAGTATTTT; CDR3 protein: CASNYGRTGRTDTQYF
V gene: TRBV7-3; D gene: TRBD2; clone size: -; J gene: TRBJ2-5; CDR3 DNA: TGTGCCAGCAGCTTATTCCCCGGGAGGGCATTAGAGACCCAGTACTTC; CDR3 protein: CASSLFPGRALETQYF
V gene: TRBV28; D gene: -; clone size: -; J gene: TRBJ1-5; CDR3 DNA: TGTGCCAGCAGTTTGGTAACAGACAATCAGCCCCAGCATTTT; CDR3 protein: CASSLVTDNQPQHF
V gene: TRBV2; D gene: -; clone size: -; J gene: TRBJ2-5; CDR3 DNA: TGTGCCAGCAATTCAGGGTACCAAGAGACCCAGTACTTC; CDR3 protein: CASNSGYQETQYF
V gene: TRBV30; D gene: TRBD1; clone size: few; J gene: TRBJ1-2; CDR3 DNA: TGTGCCTGGAGTCTACAGGGACAGTATGGCTACACCTTC; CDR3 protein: CAWSLQGQYGYTF
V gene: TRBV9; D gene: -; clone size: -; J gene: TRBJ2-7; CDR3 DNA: TGTGCCAGCAGCGTTAGCGTGGGGTTAGGGTACGAGCAGTACTTC; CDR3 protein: CASSVSVGLGYEQYF
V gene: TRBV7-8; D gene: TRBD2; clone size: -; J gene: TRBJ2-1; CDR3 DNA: TGTGCCAGCGATAAGCTAGCGGCTTACAATGAGCAGTTCTTC; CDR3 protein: CASDKLAAYNEQFF
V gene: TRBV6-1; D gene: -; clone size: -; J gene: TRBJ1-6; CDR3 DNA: TGTGCCAGCAGTGGCGGCGGGGGGGTGGGCAATTCACCCCTCCACTTT; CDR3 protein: CASSGGGGVGNSPLHF
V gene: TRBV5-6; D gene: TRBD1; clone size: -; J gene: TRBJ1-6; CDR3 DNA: TGTGCCAGCAGCTTAGGCACAGGGGAACCTAATTCACCCCTCCACTTT; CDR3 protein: CASSLGTGEPNSPLHF
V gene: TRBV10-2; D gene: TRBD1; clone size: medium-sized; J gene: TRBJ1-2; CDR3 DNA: TGCGCCAGCAGTTATATGGGACAGGATCATGGCTACACCTTC; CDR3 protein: CASSYMGQDHGYTF
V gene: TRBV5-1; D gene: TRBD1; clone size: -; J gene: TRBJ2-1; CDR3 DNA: TGCGCCAGCCTGGGACAGGGGTCCTACAATGAGCAGTTCTTC; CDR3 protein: CASLGQGSYNEQFF
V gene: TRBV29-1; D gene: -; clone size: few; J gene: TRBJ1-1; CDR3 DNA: TGCAGCGTTGCTGAAGAGGCTGAAGCTTTCTTT; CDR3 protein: CSVAEEAEAFF
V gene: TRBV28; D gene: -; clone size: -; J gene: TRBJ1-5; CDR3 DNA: TGTGCCAGCATTAGGAGGGGCGAGGGAAATCAGCCCCAGCATTTT; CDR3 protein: CASIRRGEGNQPQHF